Shown below are 14 T cell receptor beta chains from a single sample sequenced in a study of technical replicates of blood from four donors. Sequencing used immunoSEQ multiplex PCR; TCRdb keeps in-frame clones, though not all of them. In the table there are around 100,000 clones, over 95% of which are singletons. The sample taken for sequencing was T cells isolated from PBMCs. The receptors were gathered from a human donor in good health.

This chain links TRBV6-1 with TRBJ1-1, with 8 bases fitting TRBD1. The V gene end was trimmed by 3 bases and the J gene end by 0 bases; junction bases not matched to a gene: 0. This CDR3 contains 14 residues. Germline V gene sequence: CDR1 MNHNS, CDR2 SASEGT. The CDR3 is CASSEDRVNTEAFF. CDR3 coding DNA: TGTGCCAGCAGTGAGGACAGGGTGAACACTGAAGCTTTCTTT.

The V gene is TRBV27, the J gene TRBJ1-1, with D possibly being TRBD1 (5 bases). V lost 3 bases and J lost 3, with 11 bases in between. There are 14 residues in the CDR3. Germline V gives CDR1 MNHEY, CDR2 SMNVEV (reference sequence). Here the CDR3 reads CASSFFGGDTEAFF. The CDR3 nucleotides are TGTGCCAGCAGTTTTTTCGGGGGGGACACTGAAGCTTTCTTT.

The chain carries TRBV5-1 and TRBJ2-1; 11 positions match TRBD2. Germline CDR1 SGHRS, CDR2 YFSETQ. This CDR3 is 17 amino acids long. V lost 0 bases to trimming and J lost 15 bases; unmatched junction nucleotides: 17. This chain's CDR3 is CASSLGGSGETSGNRFF. The CDR3 nucleotides read TGCGCCAGCAGCTTGGGGGGGTCGGGGGAGACTAGCGGGAACCGGTTCTTC.

The chain is built from TRBV7-9 and TRBJ2-5; D is undetermined. V lost 1 base to trimming and J lost 5 bases, with 11 bases between them. Per the germline V gene, CDR1 is SEHNR and CDR2 is FQNEAQ (reference sequence). The CDR3 loop spans 14 amino acids. The CDR3 region is CASSLEATLETQYF. As DNA, the CDR3 is TGTGCCAGCAGCTTAGAGGCGACATTGGAGACCCAGTACTTC.

The chain uses TRBV5-4 and TRBJ1-4; D possibly corresponds to TRBD1 (5 bases). V was pared by 0 bases and J by 6 bases, with 12 bases between. Germline CDR1 is SGHNT and CDR2 is YYREEE (reference sequence). The CDR3 runs 15 residues. Here the CDR3 reads CASSLEAGRYEKLFF. The CDR3 region has the DNA TGTGCCAGCAGCTTGGAAGCGGGGCGCTATGAAAAACTGTTTTTT.

This clone turned up a few times. The CDR3 DNA follows: TGTGCCAGCAGTTTATATCTCTCCTACAATGAGCAGTTCTTC. Residues: CASSLYLSYNEQFF. The V and J genes are TRBV28 and TRBJ2-1; no clear D. The CDR3 contains 14 residues. The V gene lost 1 base and the J gene lost 0 bases, with 4 bases spanning the gap. The germline V gene encodes CDR1 MDHEN and CDR2 SYDVKM.

This chain links TRBV20-1 with TRBJ2-1; D unresolved. CDR3 size: 11 residues. V lost 3 bases, J lost 6 bases, and 6 bases lay in between. The germline CDR1 and CDR2 sequences are DFQATT and SNEGSKA (reference sequence). For the CDR3, the DNA is TGCAGTGCTAGGCGGCTCAATGAGCAGTTCTTC. This gives the protein CSARRLNEQFF.

This chain joins TRBV7-2 and TRBJ1-5, with D tentatively TRBD1 (5 bases). Deletions cut 1 base from V and 3 bases from J, with 10 bases between. This CDR3 spans 15 amino acids. Looked up from germline, CDR1 is SGHTA and CDR2 is FQGNSA. The CDR3: CASSLDWGDNQPQHF. The CDR3 DNA reads TGTGCCAGCAGCTTAGATTGGGGGGACAATCAGCCCCAGCATTTT.

The CDR3 protein is CASSIDQGTGGYNEQFF. DNA of the CDR3: TGTGCCAGTAGTATAGACCAGGGGACAGGGGGCTACAATGAGCAGTTCTTC. The chain employs TRBV19 and TRBJ2-1; 11 bases are shared with TRBD1. Trimming at V came to 0 bases and at J to 3 bases, leaving 4 bases not matched to a gene. The germline V gene encodes CDR1 LNHDA and CDR2 SQIVND (reference sequence). The CDR3 has 17 amino acids.

V is TRBV10-3 and J is TRBJ1-2; D is unclear. Per the germline V gene, CDR1 is ENHRY and CDR2 is SYGVKD. This CDR3 has 14 amino acids. Trimming cost V 2 bases and J 8 bases, with 15 bases left between them. The CDR3, as DNA: TGTGCCATCAGTGAGGGCCCTTACGGACTAGGCTACACCTTC. Translated, it gives CAISEGPYGLGYTF.

The rearrangement links TRBV5-1 to TRBJ2-7, with 9 bases fitting TRBD2. Germline V CDR1 and CDR2: SGHRS, YFSETQ. V lost 2 bases, J lost 3 bases, and 6 bases stayed unmatched. The CDR3 length is 15 residues. CDR3 amino acids: CASSLLAGVFYEQYF. DNA for the CDR3: TGCGCCAGCAGCTTATTAGCGGGGGTATTCTACGAGCAGTACTTC.

CDR3 protein: CASSPYRDSEAFF. The CDR3 DNA is TGTGCCAGCAGCCCTTACCGGGACAGTGAAGCTTTCTTT. The chain joins TRBV5-5 to TRBJ1-1, with 7 bases fitting TRBD1. J lost 7 bases, V lost 4 bases, and 7 bases had no gene match. There are 13 residues in the CDR3. CDR1 SGHKS and CDR2 YYEKEE come from the germline V gene (reference sequence).

This chain links TRBV14 with TRBJ2-1; TRBD2 matches at 11 bases. There are 21 residues in the CDR3. V was pared by 4 bases and J by 0 bases, with 17 bases of the junction left unmatched. Looked up from germline, CDR1 is SGHDN and CDR2 is FVKESK. This chain's CDR3 is CASSLLSGTSGISFSYNEQFF. The DNA for the CDR3 is TGTGCCAGCAGCCTTCTCTCCGGGACTAGCGGAATTAGCTTCTCCTACAATGAGCAGTTCTTC.

This chain joins TRBV7-9 and TRBJ2-5, with 8 bases aligning to TRBD2. CDR3 size: 11 residues. Germline V CDR1 and CDR2: SEHNR, FQNEAQ (reference sequence). CDR3 sequence (DNA): TGTGTTAGCGGGACACAAGAGACCCAGTACTTC. It translates to CVSGTQETQYF.